This T cell receptor beta chain was retrieved from a study of T cells in tumors after PD-1 blockade. Study details: Each patient got pembrolizumab 200 mg every 3 weeks or cemiplimab 350 mg every 2 weeks.

Profiled with immunoSEQ multiplex PCR; TCRdb holds only in-frame clones, not every one. The data show approximately 34,000 clones, roughly four fifths seen once. V lost 0 bases and J lost 3, with 17 bases in between. Germline-derived CDR1 and CDR2 are SGHNT and YENEEA. The CDR3 totals 17 residues. The sequenced sample was PBMCs, obtained after anti-PD-1 treatment. The receptor comes from a human donor with basal cell carcinoma. This chain joins TRBV11-3 and TRBJ1-1, with TRBD1 as a possible D gene (5 bases). CDR3: CASSLEGGEGTDTEAFF. CDR3 sequence (DNA): TGTGCCAGCAGCTTAGAGGGGGGAGAGGGGACGGACACTGAAGCTTTCTTT.